The present TCR beta chain was sequenced within a study of post-analysis software for immune sequencing data. Study-wide points: Normalized Chao1 diversity was significantly lower in multiple sclerosis patients than in controls. A handful of TRBV segments were significantly more frequent in patients than in controls. TRBV5-6, TRBV5-1 and TRBV20-1 were among these segments. Those samples that were prepared in the same batch co-clustered strongly by F measure.

TCR beta libraries were prepared from cDNA with unique molecular identifiers. Out of roughly 0.95 to 10 million T cells, about 520,000 cDNA molecules were generated. TCRdb itself ran the PCR reads through MiXCR, one entry per CDR3 protein. The repertoire consists of 650,000 to 900,000 distinct CDR3 sequences, with about 45% occurring once and the leading ten covering roughly 4.9%. Notes on this clonotype: Its antigen is currently unknown.

V dropped 1 base and J dropped 5; count of bases not matched to a gene: 7. The germline gives CDR1 SGHTA, CDR2 FQGNSA. This CDR3 has 16 amino acids. The TCR originated in a girl aged 5 to 17 with multiple sclerosis. The sample consisted of blood. The chain employs TRBV7-2 and TRBJ1-2, with 10 bases identical to TRBD1. For the CDR3, the DNA is TGTGCCAGCAGCTTAGGGTTGACAGGGGGCCTGTATGGCTACACCTTC. Amino acids: CASSLGLTGGLYGYTF.